This T cell receptor (beta chain) is drawn from a study of long-term antiretroviral therapy in people with HIV. The CDR3 contains 14 residues. Germline V gene lookup returns CDR1 SQVTM and CDR2 ANQGSEA. Deletions cut 5 bases from V and 5 bases from J, with 18 bases between. The immunoSEQ assay was v3.0, run at survey level. Clones were read by immunoSEQ multiplex PCR, and TCRdb kept only the in-frame ones, dropping some. The sample yields 20,000 to 25,000 clones, approximately 79% seen once. The rearrangement links TRBV29-1 to TRBJ2-5; TRBD1 is a possible D gene (6 bases). Source: unsorted PBMCs, taken less than 1.8 years before starting antiretroviral therapy. The TCR sequence derives from a woman in her forties with HIV. CDR3 DNA: TGCAGCGTTAGTGGCAGGGGTGATGATGAGACCCAGTACTTC. Its protein product is CSVSGRGDDETQYF.